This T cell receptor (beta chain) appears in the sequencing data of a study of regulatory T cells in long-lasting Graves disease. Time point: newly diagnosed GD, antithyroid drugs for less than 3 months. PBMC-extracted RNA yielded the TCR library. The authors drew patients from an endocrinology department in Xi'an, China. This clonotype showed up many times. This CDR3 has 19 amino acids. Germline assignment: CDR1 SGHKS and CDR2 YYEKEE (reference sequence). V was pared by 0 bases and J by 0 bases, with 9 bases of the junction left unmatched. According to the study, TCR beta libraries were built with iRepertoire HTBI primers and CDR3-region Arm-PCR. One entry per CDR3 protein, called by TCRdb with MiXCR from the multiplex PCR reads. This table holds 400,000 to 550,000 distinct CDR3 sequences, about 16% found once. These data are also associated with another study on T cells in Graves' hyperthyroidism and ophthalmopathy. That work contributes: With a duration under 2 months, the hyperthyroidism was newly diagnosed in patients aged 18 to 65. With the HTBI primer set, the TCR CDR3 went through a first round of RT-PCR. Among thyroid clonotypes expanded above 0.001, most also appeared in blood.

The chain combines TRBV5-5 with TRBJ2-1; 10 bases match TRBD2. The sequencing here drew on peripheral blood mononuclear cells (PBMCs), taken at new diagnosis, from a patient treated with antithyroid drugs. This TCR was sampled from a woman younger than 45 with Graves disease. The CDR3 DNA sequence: TGTGCCAGCAGCTTGGCCCCGGGACTAGCGAGAAGCTCCTACAATGAGCAGTTCTTC. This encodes CASSLAPGLARSSYNEQFF.